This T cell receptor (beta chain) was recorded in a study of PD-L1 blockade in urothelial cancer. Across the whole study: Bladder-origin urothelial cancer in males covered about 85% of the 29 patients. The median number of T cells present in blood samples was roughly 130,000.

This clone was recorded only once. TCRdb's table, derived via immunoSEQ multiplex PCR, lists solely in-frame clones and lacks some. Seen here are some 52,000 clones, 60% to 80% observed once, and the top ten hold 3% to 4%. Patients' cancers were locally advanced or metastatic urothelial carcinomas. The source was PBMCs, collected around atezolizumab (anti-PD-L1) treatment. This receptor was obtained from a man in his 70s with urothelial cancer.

CDR3 loop: CASSLSGGPTDTQYF. The CDR3 region has the DNA TGCGCCAGCAGCTTAAGCGGGGGGCCGACAGATACGCAGTATTTT. The genes are TRBV5-1 and TRBJ2-3, with 9 bases that match TRBD2. The V gene end was trimmed by 2 bases and the J gene end by 3 bases; junction bases not matched to a gene: 4. The length of the CDR3 is 15 residues. Germline V CDR1 and CDR2: SGHRS, YFSETQ.